A selection of T cell receptor beta chains follows, all from one sample in a study of blood T cell repertoires in COVID-19. Produced via immunoSEQ multiplex PCR; TCRdb's table is partial and in-frame only. The sample has about 470,000 clones; roughly 87% are singletons. What was sequenced was PBMCs or T cells enriched from blood (not recorded which). These TCRs come from a woman under 30 who had recovered from COVID-19. Each CDR3 is given with its conserved first and last residue. The D gene is left open where the match is weak. Clone size is shown for a subset of rows, as once, few, many or a class of expanded clone.

J | size | V | D | CDR3 | DNA
TRBJ2-7 | once | TRBV7-2 | - | CASSLMGGAGQYF | TGTGCCAGCAGCCTAATGGGGGGAGCGGGGCAGTACTTC
TRBJ2-7 | - | TRBV3-1/TRBV3-2 | - | CASSQDTADEQYF | TGTGCCAGCAGCCAAGATACAGCGGATGAGCAGTACTTC
TRBJ2-1 | - | TRBV4-1 | - | CASSLVTGLGDEQFF | TGCGCCAGCAGCCTGGTCACAGGTTTAGGGGATGAGCAGTTCTTC
TRBJ2-7 | - | TRBV19 | TRBD1 | CASSFDRDYEQYF | TGTGCCAGTAGTTTTGACAGGGACTACGAGCAGTACTTC
TRBJ1-2 | - | TRBV27 | - | CASSLTGGINSINYGYTF | TGTGCCAGCAGTTTAACGGGAGGGATTAACTCGATAAACTATGGCTACACCTTC
TRBJ1-2 | - | TRBV7-9 | TRBD1 | CASSLDPTGRFGYTF | TGTGCCAGCAGCTTAGACCCGACAGGGAGGTTTGGCTACACCTTC
TRBJ2-3 | - | TRBV5-4 | TRBD2 | CASSSGLAGGYRTDTQYF | TGTGCCAGCAGCTCCGGACTAGCGGGGGGGTACCGCACAGATACGCAGTATTTT
TRBJ2-2 | - | TRBV7-9 | TRBD2 | CASSLVGLASSGELFF | TGTGCCAGCAGCTTAGTGGGACTAGCCTCATCCGGGGAGCTGTTTTTT
TRBJ1-1 | few | TRBV12-3/TRBV12-4 | - | CASSLAGEFGAFF | TGTGCCAGCAGTTTAGCTGGGGAGTTTGGGGCTTTCTTT
TRBJ1-1 | - | TRBV19 | - | CASSAWTELNTEAFF | TGTGCCAGTAGTGCCTGGACAGAATTAAACACTGAAGCTTTCTTT
TRBJ1-1 | few | TRBV28 | - | CASIKQLNTEAFF | TGTGCCAGCATAAAACAGCTTAACACTGAAGCTTTCTTT
TRBJ1-2 | - | TRBV27 | - | CASSPLKIGGENYGYTF | TGTGCCAGCAGCCCTCTGAAGATAGGGGGGGAAAACTATGGCTACACCTTC
TRBJ1-1 | - | TRBV5-1 | TRBD1 | CASSKRGLDTEAFF | TGCGCCAGCAGTAAAAGGGGGCTTGACACTGAAGCTTTCTTT
TRBJ1-2 | - | TRBV4-1 | TRBD1 | CASRLDRGLVYGYTF | TGCGCCAGCAGACTAGACAGGGGGCTTGTATATGGCTACACCTTC
TRBJ2-7 | - | TRBV7-2 | - | CASSFRDSYEQYF | TGTGCCAGCAGCTTCCGGGACTCCTACGAGCAGTACTTC
TRBJ2-5 | - | TRBV11-2 | TRBD2 | CASSFSGGARDRQETQYF | TGTGCCAGCAGCTTCAGCGGGGGGGCCCGAGATCGCCAAGAGACCCAGTACTTC
TRBJ2-1 | - | TRBV7-3 | TRBD2 | CASSPAQGAGGRQFF | TGTGCCAGCAGCCCCGCACAAGGGGCGGGGGGAAGACAGTTCTTC
TRBJ2-7 | once | TRBV7-8 | - | CASSLVRSGSYEQYF | TGTGCCAGCAGCTTAGTTCGGTCAGGTAGCTACGAGCAGTACTTC